The 14 T cell receptor beta chains listed next were all sequenced from one sample in a study of cytomegalovirus exposure and HLA in healthy donors. It was with 60 Vbeta and 13 Jbeta primers that the PCR ran. Data came from immunoSEQ multiplex PCR; TCRdb stores just in-frame clones and leaves some out. The table shows 140,000 or so clones, with about three quarters occurring only once. The sample comprised PBMCs. The source of these receptors is a woman under 40 in good health and CMV-seronegative.

This rearrangement joins TRBV29-1 to TRBJ2-5; 7 nucleotides agree with TRBD1. Per germline, CDR1 SQVTM and CDR2 ANQGSEA. CDR3 length: 14 amino acids. V dropped 4 bases and J dropped 5; count of bases not matched to a gene: 10. This CDR3 is CSVVPWDSTETQYF. DNA for the CDR3: TGCAGCGTTGTCCCGTGGGACAGTACGGAGACCCAGTACTTC.

This clone has only a few counts. The CDR3 bases are TGCGCCAGCAGCCAAGCCCCGGGACAGGGAGAAAAACTGTTTTTT. Translated: CASSQAPGQGEKLFF. This chain connects TRBV4-1 to TRBJ1-4; TRBD1 matches at 9 bases. CDR1 is MGHRA and CDR2 is YSYEKL in the germline V gene. V dropped 1 base and J dropped 8; count of bases not matched to a gene: 5. This CDR3 contains 15 residues.

This rearrangement joins TRBV5-1 to TRBJ1-2, with D uncertain. Trimming removed 0 bases at V and 5 bases at J, with 8 bases between. The CDR3 has 13 residues. Germline CDR1 and CDR2: SGHRS and YFSETQ. CDR3 sequence reads: CASSLDAGYGYTF. As DNA, the CDR3 is TGCGCCAGCAGCTTGGATGCCGGGTATGGCTACACCTTC.

CDR3 sequence: CASSPNRVLSYEQYF. CDR3 nucleotides: TGTGCCAGCAGTCCTAACAGGGTACTCTCCTACGAGCAGTACTTC. V gene TRBV6-6 combines with J gene TRBJ2-7; D is perhaps TRBD1 (6 bases). In germline, CDR1 is MNHNY, CDR2 SVGAGI (reference sequence). The length of the CDR3 is 15 residues. V shed 5 bases and J shed 0 bases, with 14 bases lying between them.

V usage is TRBV7-8 and J usage is TRBJ2-4, with TRBD2 identical over 12 bases. In germline, CDR1 is SGHVS, CDR2 FQNEAQ. Trimming removed 3 bases from V and 3 bases from J; junction bases left unmatched: 6. The CDR3 has 17 amino acids. The CDR3 is CASSLDGLAGFKNIQYF. The CDR3 region has the DNA TGTGCCAGCAGCTTGGACGGACTAGCGGGGTTCAAAAACATTCAGTACTTC. Full variable domain (missing parts from reference TRBV7-8 and TRBJ2-4): GAGVSQSPRYKVAKRGQDVALRCDPISGHVSLFWYQQALGQGPEFLTYFQNEAQLDKSGLPSDRFFAERPEGSVSTLKIQRTQQEDSAVYLCASSLDGLAGFKNIQYFGAGTRLSVL.

The J gene is TRBJ1-1, the V gene TRBV5-1; TRBD1 agrees at 7 bases. The CDR3 is made up of 14 amino acids. V was clipped by 5 bases and J by 1 base; unmatched bases: 5. The germline gives CDR1 SGHRS, CDR2 YFSETQ. The CDR3 bases are TGCGCCAGCAGAATGGGACAGTCGAACACTGAAGCTTTCTTT. Translation: CASRMGQSNTEAFF.

This clone was seen more than once but under ten times. This chain uses TRBV7-2 with TRBJ2-1, with a tentative D call TRBD1 (7 bases). The CDR3 runs 16 residues. Trimming shortened V by 4 bases and J by 5 bases, and 18 bases separated the two germline ends. Germline CDR1 is SGHTA and CDR2 is FQGNSA. The CDR3 nucleotides are TGTGCCAGCAGCTCCCATCGGAGGGGGCTTAACAATGAGCAGTTCTTC. Its translation is CASSSHRRGLNNEQFF.

This chain uses TRBV6-1 with TRBJ1-1; 7 positions match TRBD1. V was clipped by 6 bases and J by 0 bases; unmatched bases: 4. The CDR3 length is 14 residues. Germline CDR1 and CDR2: MNHNS and SASEGT. In DNA, the CDR3 is TGTGCCAGCAGGTCGACAGGGATGAACACTGAAGCTTTCTTT. Its protein product is CASRSTGMNTEAFF.

This chain uses TRBV2 with TRBJ2-5, with a possible D match to TRBD1 (6 bases). The CDR3 length is 15 residues. Trimming shortened V by 1 base and J by 1 base, and 10 bases separated the two germline ends. In germline, CDR1 is SNHLY, CDR2 FYNNEI. The CDR3 nucleotides read TGTGCCAGCAGTGAAGGGGACACCATCCAAGAGACCCAGTACTTC. This encodes CASSEGDTIQETQYF.

The J gene is TRBJ1-1, the V gene TRBV6-5; TRBD1 is a possible D gene (6 bases). This CDR3 is built from 15 residues. V gave up 5 bases and J gave up 0 bases, with 13 bases separating them. Per the germline V gene, CDR1 is MNHEY and CDR2 is SVGAGI. CDR3 DNA sequence: TGTGCCAGCAGTCACCAGGACAGAATGAACACTGAAGCTTTCTTT. Translation: CASSHQDRMNTEAFF.

This clone was picked up one time. The chain has TRBV5-8 and TRBJ1-2; a weak D match, TRBD1 (6 bases). This CDR3 has 15 residues. Germline V gene data show CDR1 as SGHTS and CDR2 as YDEGEE. Trimming cost V 7 bases and J 4 bases, with 20 bases left between them. In DNA form, the CDR3 reads TGTGCCAGCGGGTTCAAGGACAGTCGTTTCTATGGCTACACCTTC. The encoded protein is CASGFKDSRFYGYTF.

The chain combines TRBV7-2 with TRBJ2-2; D is ambiguous. V lost 5 bases, J lost 5 bases, and 9 bases lay in between. The CDR3 spans 13 residues. CDR1 SGHTA and CDR2 FQGNSA come from the germline V gene. CDR3: CASSASRTGELFF. The CDR3 DNA is TGTGCCAGCAGCGCGAGCAGGACCGGGGAGCTGTTTTTT.

The rearrangement joins TRBV13 to TRBJ2-6, with 7 bases fitting TRBD1. Losses at the gene ends were 4 bases for V and 4 bases for J; bases not matched to a gene: 7. Germline V gene data show CDR1 as PRHDT and CDR2 as FYEKMQ (reference sequence). The CDR3 extends over 16 amino acids. The CDR3 region has the DNA TGTGCCAGCAGCTACAGACAGGGTGGCGGGGCCAACGTCCTGACTTTC. Protein sequence: CASSYRQGGGANVLTF.

This clone was seen once. The chain has TRBV30 and TRBJ2-5; weak D call: TRBD2 (6 bases). V dropped 1 base and J dropped 5 bases, with 11 bases sitting between them. The CDR3 is 13 residues long. Germline V gene sequence: CDR1 GTSNPN, CDR2 SVGIG (reference sequence). CDR3 nucleotide sequence: TGTGCCTGGAGTGGGACACGGGGGGAGACCCAGTACTTC. Protein product: CAWSGTRGETQYF.